What follows describes a single T cell receptor beta chain. The sample is drawn from a study of blood T cell repertoires in COVID-19. Overall study: Sites across the United States, Italy and Spain contributed samples from acute and convalescent COVID-19.

Original methodology: Estimates of nucleated cell counts were drawn from the amplification of reference gene primers. Repertoires were generated with immunoSEQ multiplex PCR, while TCRdb's copy carries only in-frame clones and drops some. Clonal size and the V and J genes are those of that table, whereas D and trimming came from the DNA. The table records under 250,000 clones, 84% of them present only once. The source material was peripheral blood. The receptor comes from a man over 45 with acute or convalescent COVID-19.

CDR3 sequence reads: CASSADSYQPQHF. In nucleotides, the CDR3 is TGTGCCAGCAGCGCAGACAGTTATCAGCCCCAGCATTTT. This rearrangement joins TRBV7-2 to TRBJ1-5; maybe TRBD1 (5 bases). The CDR3 length is 13 residues. V was trimmed by 5 bases and J by 5 bases, leaving 10 bases between them. Germline lookup yields CDR1 SGHTA and CDR2 FQGNSA.